The entry that follows covers one T cell receptor beta chain sequence. Only in-frame clones appear in the TCRdb table, and some are missing; sequencing was by immunoSEQ multiplex PCR. The table shows about 68,000 clones, with 75% to 90% occurring only once. The data stem from a study of blood T cell repertoires in COVID-19. This CDR3 is built from 13 residues. Germline V gives CDR1 SGHRS, CDR2 YFSETQ. With 3 bases removed from V and 8 bases from J, the gap between germline ends came to 13 bases. Sequenced input: peripheral blood. The J gene is TRBJ2-3, the V gene TRBV5-1; D is perhaps TRBD1 (5 bases). This clonotype was sampled from a man aged 25 to 45 with acute or convalescent COVID-19. CDR3 sequence: CASSSTDLGTQYF. The CDR3 region has the DNA TGCGCCAGCAGCTCGACAGATTTAGGTACGCAGTATTTT.